Listed here are 9 T cell receptor beta chains from one sample, sequenced in a study of cytomegalovirus exposure and HLA in healthy donors. In the PCR, 60 Vbeta and 13 Jbeta primers were used. Profiled with immunoSEQ multiplex PCR; TCRdb holds only in-frame clones, not every one. Of about 110,000 clones listed, roughly 80% are singletons. The sample taken for sequencing was PBMCs. The receptors come from a woman aged 25 to 39 in good health and CMV-seronegative.

This clone was seen more than once but under ten times. The genes are TRBV6-4 and TRBJ1-1; 7 bases match TRBD1. J gave up 3 bases and V 6 bases, and 10 bases lay outside the gene matches. The CDR3 consists of 15 residues. CDR1 is MRHNA and CDR2 is SNTAGT in the germline V gene. The CDR3 loop reads CASRHSPDRDTEAFF. In nucleotides, the CDR3 is TGTGCCAGCAGACACTCCCCCGACAGGGACACTGAAGCTTTCTTT.

The chain joins TRBV29-1 to TRBJ2-1, with 14 bases identical to TRBD2. The ends lost 3 bases at V and 8 bases at J; junction bases unmatched: 6. The CDR3 loop spans 15 amino acids. Germline V gives CDR1 SQVTM, CDR2 ANQGSEA. As DNA, the CDR3 is TGCAGCGTTGAGGGGACTAGCGGGAGTAGCGATGAGCAGTTCTTC. Translated: CSVEGTSGSSDEQFF.

Of note for this clone: Germline and junction disagree at one end, which may indicate a read error. This chain connects TRBV7-7 to TRBJ2-5; 8 bases are a match to TRBD2. The CDR3 extends over 14 amino acids. Germline V lookup: CDR1 SSHAT, CDR2 FNYEAQ (reference sequence). The CDR3 DNA reads TGTGCTAGCAGCTCGACGGGAGGGGGGGAGACCCAGTACTTC. The encoded protein is CASSSTGGGETQYF.

This chain links TRBV6-1 with TRBJ1-5; the D is unclear. Germline CDR1 MNHNS, CDR2 SASEGT. The CDR3 is 13 amino acids. V was cut by 6 bases and J by 7 bases, with 13 bases left in between. The CDR3 loop is CASSAREGQPQHF. The DNA for the CDR3 is TGTGCCAGCAGCGCCCGTGAGGGACAGCCCCAGCATTTT.

V usage is TRBV5-1 and J usage is TRBJ2-7; D perhaps matches TRBD1 (5 bases). The length of the CDR3 is 15 residues. Germline V gene sequence: CDR1 SGHRS, CDR2 YFSETQ. Trimming stripped 4 bases from V and 6 bases from J, with 20 bases between. The CDR3 DNA sequence: TGCGCCAGCAGCGCTACAGGATTCCCTTCGGGCGAGCAGTACTTC. This encodes CASSATGFPSGEQYF.

This clone was counted between two and nine times. The rearrangement joins TRBV18 to TRBJ1-1; D possibly corresponds to TRBD1 (6 bases). With 6 bases removed from V and 2 bases from J, the gap between germline ends came to 16 bases. CDR1 is KGHSH and CDR2 is LQKENI in the germline V gene. CDR3 size: 15 residues. The CDR3 sequence: CASSLRGQTNTEAFF. In nucleotides, the CDR3 is TGTGCCAGCTCCCTGCGCGGACAGACTAACACTGAAGCTTTCTTT.

This clone has just a few counts. The J gene is TRBJ2-5, the V gene TRBV30, with D possibly being TRBD2 (6 bases). This CDR3 is 15 amino acids long. Germline-derived CDR1 and CDR2 are GTSNPN and SVGIG (reference sequence). V was shortened by 1 base and J by 3 bases, with 15 bases between the two germline ends. The CDR3 loop is CAWSGLRGAKETQYF. The CDR3 coding sequence is TGTGCCTGGAGTGGCCTCCGCGGGGCCAAAGAGACCCAGTACTTC.

The chain has TRBV25-1 and TRBJ1-1, with D unclear. With 6 bases removed from V and 3 bases from J, the gap between germline ends came to 11 bases. The length of the CDR3 is 13 residues. The germline V gene encodes CDR1 MGHDK and CDR2 SYGVNS. CDR3 DNA: TGTGCCAGCAGAGGAGGGCCGGACACTGAAGCTTTCTTT. Translating gives CASRGGPDTEAFF.

The chain recombines TRBV28 with TRBJ2-7; possibly TRBD2 for D (6 bases). This CDR3 region has 15 residues. Germline V CDR1 and CDR2: MDHEN, SYDVKM. V was clipped by 3 bases and J by 0 bases, with 12 bases between them. CDR3: CASSLAGTSSYEQYF. The CDR3 nucleotides are TGTGCCAGCAGTTTGGCGGGAACTAGCTCCTACGAGCAGTACTTC.